In this sample, the clone carrying this TCR beta chain turned up a few times. This sample is part of a study of T-cell memory formation after mild COVID-19. TCRdb reprocessed the 5' RACE reads via MiXCR and lists one record per CDR3 protein. The sample has some 54,000 distinct CDR3 sequences, more than 9% seen once; the top ten hold more than 0.95%. V gave up 5 bases and J gave up 7 bases, with 11 bases separating them. This CDR3 comprises 12 residues. Germline CDR1 SEHNR, CDR2 FQNEAQ (reference sequence). The sequence came from a man younger than 35 who had mild COVID-19 (a few samples of this study predate the infection). Cell type and time point are not known. V is TRBV7-9 and J is TRBJ1-2; the D is unclear. The material sequenced was PBMCs or a T cell subset sorted from them (not recorded which). The CDR3 loop reads CASSPHLGGYTF. In DNA form, the CDR3 reads TGTGCCAGCAGCCCCCACCTGGGTGGCTACACCTTC.